This T cell receptor (beta chain) was found in a study of response to subunit inactivated influenza vaccine. With respect to this clonotype: Its antigen is not identified.

MiXCR, applied by TCRdb to the RT-PCR reads, yields one record per CDR3 protein. Of around 520,000 distinct CDR3 sequences listed, about 12% are singletons. J lost 3 bases, V lost 4 bases, and 6 bases had no gene match. The CDR3 is 15 amino acids. In germline, CDR1 is LGHDT, CDR2 YNNKEL (reference sequence). Study outcomes and limitations: The authors proposed limited new T cell recruitment per seasonal influenza vaccination.

This chain joins TRBV3-1 and TRBJ1-2; 9 bases align to TRBD1. This receptor was taken from a man in his fifties or sixties who received an inactivated influenza vaccine. The sample in question was PBMCs from blood, obtained on the day of vaccination. CDR3 protein: CASSPPGTGYYGYTF. DNA of the CDR3: TGTGCCAGCAGCCCCCCAGGGACAGGGTACTATGGCTACACCTTC.